This T cell receptor beta chain was identified in a study of T cell repertoires in cytomegalovirus infection. Germline values: CDR1 SEHNR, CDR2 FQNEAQ (reference sequence). The CDR3 is made up of 16 amino acids. V shed 7 bases, J shed 3 bases, and the junction held 9 bases outside the gene matches. Of note for this clonotype: Its matching antigen is unknown.

One entry per CDR3 protein, called by TCRdb with MiXCR from the reads. The table has 80,000 or so distinct CDR3 sequences, roughly 37% seen once. Sequenced material: CD8+ T cells from cultured PBMCs, taken from culture after CMV antigen stimulation. This TCR derives from a human donor in good health (CMV status not recorded). Some clones in this sample may be carry-over from other donors' samples. This chain connects TRBV7-9 to TRBJ2-4; 10 bases fit TRBD1. CDR3 bases: TGTGCCAGCACATCTGACAGGGGGCTTGACAAAAACATTCAGTACTTC. Protein: CASTSDRGLDKNIQYF.